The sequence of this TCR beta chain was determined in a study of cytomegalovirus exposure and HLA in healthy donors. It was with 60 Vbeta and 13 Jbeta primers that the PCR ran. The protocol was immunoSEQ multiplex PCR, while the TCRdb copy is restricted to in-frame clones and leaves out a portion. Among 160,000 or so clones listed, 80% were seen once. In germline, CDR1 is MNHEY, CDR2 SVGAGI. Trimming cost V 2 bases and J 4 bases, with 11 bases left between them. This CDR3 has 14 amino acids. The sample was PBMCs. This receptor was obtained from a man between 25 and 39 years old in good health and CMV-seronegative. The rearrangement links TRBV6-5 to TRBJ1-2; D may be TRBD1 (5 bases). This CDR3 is CASSYDRSPYGYTF. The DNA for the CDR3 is TGTGCCAGCAGTTACGACAGATCTCCCTATGGCTACACCTTC.